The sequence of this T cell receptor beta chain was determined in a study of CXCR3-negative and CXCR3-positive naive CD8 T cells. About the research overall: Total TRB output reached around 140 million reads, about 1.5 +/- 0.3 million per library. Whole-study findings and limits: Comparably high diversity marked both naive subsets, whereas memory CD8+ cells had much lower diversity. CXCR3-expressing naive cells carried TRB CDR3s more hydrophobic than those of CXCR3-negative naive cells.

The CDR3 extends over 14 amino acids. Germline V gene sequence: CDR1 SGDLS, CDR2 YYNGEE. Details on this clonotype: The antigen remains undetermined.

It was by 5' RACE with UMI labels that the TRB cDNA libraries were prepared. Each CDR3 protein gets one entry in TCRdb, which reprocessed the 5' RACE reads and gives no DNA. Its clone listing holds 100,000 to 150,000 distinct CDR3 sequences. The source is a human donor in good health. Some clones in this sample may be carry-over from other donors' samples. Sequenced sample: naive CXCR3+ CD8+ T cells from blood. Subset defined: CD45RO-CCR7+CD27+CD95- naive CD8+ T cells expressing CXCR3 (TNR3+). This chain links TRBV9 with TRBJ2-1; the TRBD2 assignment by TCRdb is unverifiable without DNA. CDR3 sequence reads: CASSVSGPYNEQFF.